The source of this T cell receptor (beta chain) is a study of chemoradiotherapy in HPV16-positive cancers. Repertoires were sampled repeatedly during chemoradiotherapy. About this clone itself: Its matching antigen is unknown.

Method: immunoSEQ multiplex PCR; TCRdb's copy keeps in-frame clones and lacks some. Among 8,000 or so clones listed, around 85% were seen once. The CDR3 has 16 amino acids. The germline CDR1 and CDR2 sequences are WSHSY and SAAADI. Trimming took 6 bases from V and 1 from J, leaving 19 bases between them. General study results and limits: Candidate HPV-specific clones and E7-related TCR motifs grew in tumor during treatment. For HPV16-positive patients, expanding HPV-responsive T cells associated with longer recurrence-free survival.

The receptor was isolated from a human donor with HPV-associated anogenital cancer. The sample here was blood, taken from a patient who underwent chemoradiotherapy. The chain carries TRBV10-2 and TRBJ2-7, with a weak D call TRBD1 (6 bases). Here the CDR3 reads CASSDPGESRSYEQYF. CDR3 nucleotides: TGCGCCAGCAGCGACCCAGGGGAAAGCAGGTCCTACGAGCAGTACTTC.